This T cell receptor beta chain emerged from a study of CD8 T cells in Susac syndrome. The CDR3 has 13 amino acids. Trimming pared 7 bases from V and 5 bases from J, leaving 15 bases between. From germline, CDR1 is ENHRY and CDR2 SYGVKD. When the RNA was reverse transcribed, random hexamers were used with an input of 0.5 to 1 ug. TCRdb recomputed calls from the immunoSEQ multiplex PCR reads with MiXCR, one row per CDR3 protein. The repertoire holds about 71,000 distinct CDR3 sequences, with approximately 93% as singletons. This clonotype was obtained from a human donor with Susac syndrome. Specimen: CD4+ T cells from PBMCs. V usage is TRBV10-3 and J usage is TRBJ2-7; either TRBD1 or TRBD2 may fit D (5 bases each). Written as DNA, the CDR3 is TGTGCCATCAACCGGGACGGTGCTCACGAGCAGTACTTC. It translates to CAINRDGAHEQYF.